This TCR beta chain derives from a study of blood T cell repertoires in COVID-19. Background on the study: Collection of acute and convalescent COVID-19 samples took place in the United States, Italy and Spain. T cells, B-cell-depleted T cells, or PBMCs provided the cDNA or gDNA that served as material.

In the authors' methods: Estimation of nucleated cell counts relied on the amplification of reference gene primers. Measured with immunoSEQ multiplex PCR; TCRdb has only the in-frame clones, and not every one. That table is the source of V, J and clone size, and D and trimming were worked out from the DNA. The sample includes 75,000 or so clones, about four fifths seen only once; the top ten take under 45%. Germline V CDR1 and CDR2: SGHNT, YYREEE (reference sequence). CDR3 size: 14 residues. Trimming cost V 5 bases and J 2 bases, with 12 bases left between them. The genes are TRBV5-4 and TRBJ2-3; no definite D call. Sample: peripheral blood. This receptor was identified in a woman in her seventies with acute or convalescent COVID-19. The CDR3 nucleotides read TGTGCCAGCAGTCGGAGCACCAACACAGATACGCAGTATTTT. Its protein product is CASSRSTNTDTQYF.